The rows below give T cell receptor beta chains drawn from one sample of a study of cytomegalovirus exposure and HLA in healthy donors. Here immunoSEQ multiplex PCR was the method, and the copy in TCRdb shows in-frame clones only, minus some. The sample contains 97,000 or so clones, around 60% of which appear only once. Sequenced material: PBMCs. These receptors were taken from a human donor in good health. Each CDR3 is given with its conserved first and last residue. The D gene is left open where the match is weak. Clone size is given for some rows only: seen once, a few or many times, or a class if the clone is expanded.

CDR3 DNA: TGTGCCAGCAGCGTAGGACAGGGGGGTGGCTACGAGCAGTACTTC
CDR3 protein: CASSVGQGGGYEQYF
V gene: TRBV9
D gene: TRBD1
J gene: TRBJ2-7
clone size: .

CDR3 DNA: TGCGCCAGCAGCGTTGCGGGGGGGTTCACAGATACGCAGTATTTT
CDR3 protein: CASSVAGGFTDTQYF
V gene: TRBV5-1
D gene: TRBD2
J gene: TRBJ2-3
clone size: once

CDR3 DNA: TGTGCCAGCAAGGGCGGGGGGAGCAACACAGATACGCAGTATTTT
CDR3 protein: CASKGGGSNTDTQYF
V gene: TRBV28
D gene: TRBD2
J gene: TRBJ2-3
clone size: few

CDR3 DNA: TGTGCCAGCAGTGAAGCTGAGGCGGTACCACGCTACAATGAGCAGTTCTTC
CDR3 protein: CASSEAEAVPRYNEQFF
V gene: TRBV6-1
D gene: .
J gene: TRBJ2-1
clone size: few

CDR3 DNA: TGTGCCAGCAGTTACTGGGGGCGAGAAGAGACCCAGTACTTC
CDR3 protein: CASSYWGREETQYF
V gene: TRBV6-5
D gene: .
J gene: TRBJ2-5
clone size: few

CDR3 DNA: TGTGCCAGCAGCCCCCAGGGGGCCCGGCAAGAGACCCAGTACTTC
CDR3 protein: CASSPQGARQETQYF
V gene: TRBV5-4
D gene: TRBD1
J gene: TRBJ2-5
clone size: .

CDR3 DNA: TGCAGCGTCGCAAGGGGTTCAGGGCTTCAAGAGACCCAGTACTTC
CDR3 protein: CSVARGSGLQETQYF
V gene: TRBV29-1
D gene: .
J gene: TRBJ2-5
clone size: few

CDR3 DNA: TGTGCCAGTAGTCTAACGGACAGGGCACAGCCCCAGCATTTT
CDR3 protein: CASSLTDRAQPQHF
V gene: TRBV19
D gene: TRBD1
J gene: TRBJ1-5
clone size: .

CDR3 DNA: TGTGCCAGCAGCTTAAGGGGCAGCTCCTATAATTCACCCCTCCACTTT
CDR3 protein: CASSLRGSSYNSPLHF
V gene: TRBV7-3
D gene: .
J gene: TRBJ1-6
clone size: .

CDR3 DNA: TGTGCCAGTAGAAAGGGACAGGACGTCACCTACGAGCAGTACTTC
CDR3 protein: CASRKGQDVTYEQYF
V gene: TRBV19
D gene: TRBD1
J gene: TRBJ2-7
clone size: .

CDR3 DNA: TGTGCCACCAGCGCGGAGGACAGGGAGTCTGGCAATCAGCCCCAGCATTTT
CDR3 protein: CATSAEDRESGNQPQHF
V gene: TRBV15
D gene: TRBD1
J gene: TRBJ1-5
clone size: .

CDR3 DNA: TGTGCCAGCTCACACATTGACAGGGGGCGATGGAATGAGCAGTTCTTC
CDR3 protein: CASSHIDRGRWNEQFF
V gene: TRBV18
D gene: TRBD1
J gene: TRBJ2-1
clone size: .

CDR3 DNA: TGTGCCTGGAACGCGTGGACTAGCGGAGACCAAGAGACCCAGTACTTC
CDR3 protein: CAWNAWTSGDQETQYF
V gene: TRBV30
D gene: TRBD2
J gene: TRBJ2-5
clone size: .

CDR3 DNA: TGTGCCAGCAGCCAAGTGTCGACAGCCCAGTATCTTCATGAGCAGTTCTTC
CDR3 protein: CASSQVSTAQYLHEQFF
V gene: TRBV4-2
D gene: .
J gene: TRBJ2-1
clone size: .

CDR3 DNA: TGTGCCAGCAGTTCCGGGACAGGGGGGACCTACGAGCAGTACTTC
CDR3 protein: CASSSGTGGTYEQYF
V gene: TRBV6-5
D gene: TRBD1
J gene: TRBJ2-7
clone size: .

CDR3 DNA: TGTGCCAGCAGCTTGGAGGGGGGAGGGAACTATGGCTACACCTTC
CDR3 protein: CASSLEGGGNYGYTF
V gene: TRBV5-5
D gene: .
J gene: TRBJ1-2
clone size: once

CDR3 DNA: TGTGCCAGCAGGAGAGATCAGCCCCAGCATTTT
CDR3 protein: CASRRDQPQHF
V gene: TRBV6-6
D gene: .
J gene: TRBJ1-5
clone size: once

CDR3 DNA: TGTGCCAGCGGGTCCAGCGTTCCCTACAATGAGCAGTTCTTC
CDR3 protein: CASGSSVPYNEQFF
V gene: TRBV7-9
D gene: .
J gene: TRBJ2-1
clone size: .

CDR3 DNA: TGTGCCAGCAGCAAAGTCTACAGGGGGCGTCGGAGCGAGCAGTACTTC
CDR3 protein: CASSKVYRGRRSEQYF
V gene: TRBV21-1
D gene: .
J gene: TRBJ2-7
clone size: .

CDR3 DNA: TGCAGCGTTGATAATTCGGGACAGGGATCGGATGAGCAGTTCTTC
CDR3 protein: CSVDNSGQGSDEQFF
V gene: TRBV29-1
D gene: TRBD1
J gene: TRBJ2-1
clone size: .

CDR3 DNA: TGTGCCAGCAGCTTAGTACAGGGCACCTACGAGCAGTACTTC
CDR3 protein: CASSLVQGTYEQYF
V gene: TRBV7-6
D gene: .
J gene: TRBJ2-7
clone size: .

CDR3 DNA: TGTGCCAGTACCCGAAGGGGGTCCTACAATGAGCAGTTCTTC
CDR3 protein: CASTRRGSYNEQFF
V gene: TRBV19
D gene: .
J gene: TRBJ2-1
clone size: once

CDR3 DNA: TGCAGCGCCGGAAAGGACAGGGCAGATAATGAAAAACTGTTTTTT
CDR3 protein: CSAGKDRADNEKLFF
V gene: TRBV29-1
D gene: TRBD1
J gene: TRBJ1-4
clone size: once

CDR3 DNA: TGTGCCTGGAACAGAGCCTACGAGCAGTACTTC
CDR3 protein: CAWNRAYEQYF
V gene: TRBV30
D gene: .
J gene: TRBJ2-7
clone size: .

CDR3 DNA: TGTGCCAGCAGCTTGGGTATGACTAGCGGTAACACCGGGGAGCTGTTTTTT
CDR3 protein: CASSLGMTSGNTGELFF
V gene: TRBV5-4
D gene: TRBD2
J gene: TRBJ2-2
clone size: .

CDR3 DNA: TGTGCCATCAGTGAGTCCGAGCCGGGACAGGGTCAATATAGCACAGATACGCAGTATTTT
CDR3 protein: CAISESEPGQGQYSTDTQYF
V gene: TRBV10-3
D gene: TRBD1
J gene: TRBJ2-3
clone size: few

CDR3 DNA: TGTGCCAGCAGGAGCCCACAGGGGGCGAGGGATGAAGCTTTCTTT
CDR3 protein: CASRSPQGARDEAFF
V gene: TRBV28
D gene: TRBD1
J gene: TRBJ1-1
clone size: .

CDR3 DNA: TGCAGCGTTACGGGACAGGGATTTTTGGAGACCCAGTACTTC
CDR3 protein: CSVTGQGFLETQYF
V gene: TRBV29-1
D gene: TRBD1
J gene: TRBJ2-5
clone size: .

CDR3 DNA: TGTGCCTGGAGTGCGGGACAGGGGAACACTGAAGCTTTCTTT
CDR3 protein: CAWSAGQGNTEAFF
V gene: TRBV30
D gene: TRBD1
J gene: TRBJ1-1
clone size: .

CDR3 DNA: TGTGCCAGCAGCGGAATATTGAGGACAGGGACTAACTATGGCTACACCTTC
CDR3 protein: CASSGILRTGTNYGYTF
V gene: TRBV2
D gene: TRBD1
J gene: TRBJ1-2
clone size: few

CDR3 DNA: TGTGCCAGCACTGACTCGTCAGGGCTTAATGAGCAGTTCTTC
CDR3 protein: CASTDSSGLNEQFF
V gene: TRBV7-9
D gene: .
J gene: TRBJ2-1
clone size: few

CDR3 DNA: TGTGCCAGCAGTCTCCTATACGAGCAGTACTTC
CDR3 protein: CASSLLYEQYF
V gene: TRBV28
D gene: .
J gene: TRBJ2-7
clone size: .

CDR3 DNA: TGCGCCAGCGGACTGCTTACGGGGGGAGGCCAAGAGACCCAGTACTTC
CDR3 protein: CASGLLTGGGQETQYF
V gene: TRBV10-2
D gene: TRBD2
J gene: TRBJ2-5
clone size: .

CDR3 DNA: TGTGCCAGCAGCTTGGGGGGACAGATCATGAACACTGAAGCTTTCTTT
CDR3 protein: CASSLGGQIMNTEAFF
V gene: TRBV5-4
D gene: TRBD1
J gene: TRBJ1-1
clone size: .

CDR3 DNA: TGTGCCACCAGCAGCCCGGGACAGGGGTTCAAACTGTTTTTT
CDR3 protein: CATSSPGQGFKLFF
V gene: TRBV15
D gene: TRBD1
J gene: TRBJ1-4
clone size: .

CDR3 DNA: TGTGCCAGCAGTTACTACCCCAGGGCTTTCTTT
CDR3 protein: CASSYYPRAFF
V gene: TRBV6-6
D gene: .
J gene: TRBJ1-1
clone size: .

CDR3 DNA: TGTGCCAGCAGCTTGAGGGGACAGGGAAACGAGCAGTACTTC
CDR3 protein: CASSLRGQGNEQYF
V gene: TRBV5-8
D gene: TRBD1
J gene: TRBJ2-7
clone size: .

CDR3 DNA: TGTGCCAGCAGCCGCGGACTGGGTGAGCAGTACTTC
CDR3 protein: CASSRGLGEQYF
V gene: TRBV5-4
D gene: .
J gene: TRBJ2-7
clone size: .

CDR3 DNA: TGTGCCAGCAGCCCTTTGCCGGGGGGGCAATCCAACTATGGCTACACCTTC
CDR3 protein: CASSPLPGGQSNYGYTF
V gene: TRBV7-2
D gene: .
J gene: TRBJ1-2
clone size: .

CDR3 DNA: TGTGCCAGCAGTGAACAGGGTTACGAGCAGTACTTC
CDR3 protein: CASSEQGYEQYF
V gene: TRBV2
D gene: .
J gene: TRBJ2-7
clone size: few

CDR3 DNA: TGTGCCAGCAGAAGCGACCCAAGCTGGACTGAAGCTTTCTTT
CDR3 protein: CASRSDPSWTEAFF
V gene: TRBV7-8
D gene: .
J gene: TRBJ1-1
clone size: few

CDR3 DNA: TGTGCCAGCAGCTTATTGCGGGGGGTCACAGATACGCAGTATTTT
CDR3 protein: CASSLLRGVTDTQYF
V gene: TRBV13
D gene: TRBD2
J gene: TRBJ2-3
clone size: .

CDR3 DNA: TGTGCCAGCAGCCCCTACTCTAGCGGGAGGGCCGGGTATGAGCAGTTCTTC
CDR3 protein: CASSPYSSGRAGYEQFF
V gene: TRBV7-2
D gene: TRBD2
J gene: TRBJ2-1
clone size: .

CDR3 DNA: TGTGCTAGTGGCTCCGGACAGGGGGACTACAATGAGCAGTTCTTC
CDR3 protein: CASGSGQGDYNEQFF
V gene: TRBV12-5
D gene: TRBD1
J gene: TRBJ2-1
clone size: .

CDR3 DNA: TGTGCCAGCAGTTACTCTAAAGTAGCGGGAGGGATTGAGCAGTTCTTC
CDR3 protein: CASSYSKVAGGIEQFF
V gene: TRBV6-5
D gene: TRBD2
J gene: TRBJ2-1
clone size: .

CDR3 DNA: TGTGCCAGCAGCTTTAGCCTAGCGGCCACACAAGAGACCCAGTACTTC
CDR3 protein: CASSFSLAATQETQYF
V gene: TRBV7-8
D gene: TRBD2
J gene: TRBJ2-5
clone size: .

CDR3 DNA: TGCGCCAGCAGCTCCGCGACTGAAGCTTTCTTT
CDR3 protein: CASSSATEAFF
V gene: TRBV5-1
D gene: .
J gene: TRBJ1-1
clone size: once

CDR3 DNA: TGTGCCAGCAGCCCTGCGGCAGGGAACGAGCAGTACTTC
CDR3 protein: CASSPAAGNEQYF
V gene: TRBV7-6
D gene: .
J gene: TRBJ2-7
clone size: .